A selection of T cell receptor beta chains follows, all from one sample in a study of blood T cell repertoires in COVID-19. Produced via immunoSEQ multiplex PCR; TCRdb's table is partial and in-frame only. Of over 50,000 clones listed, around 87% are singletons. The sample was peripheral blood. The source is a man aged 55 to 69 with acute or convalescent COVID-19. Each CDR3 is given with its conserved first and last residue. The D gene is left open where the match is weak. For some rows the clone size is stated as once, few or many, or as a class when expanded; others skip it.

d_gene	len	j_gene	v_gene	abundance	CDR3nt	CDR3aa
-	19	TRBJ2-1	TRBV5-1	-	TGCGCCAGCAGCCGTGGGGAGTACCCCCCGATTTACTCCTACAATGAGCAGTTCTTC	CASSRGEYPPIYSYNEQFF
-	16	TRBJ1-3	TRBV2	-	TGTGCCAGCAGTGACAACAGCTTGTTCTCTGGAAACACCATATATTTT	CASSDNSLFSGNTIYF
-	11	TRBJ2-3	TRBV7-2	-	TGTGCCAGCAGCCCTGCAGATACGCAGTATTTT	CASSPADTQYF
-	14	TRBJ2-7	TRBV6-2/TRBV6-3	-	TGTGCCAGCAGTTGGGCAGGTGGGTCCTACGAGCAGTACTTC	CASSWAGGSYEQYF
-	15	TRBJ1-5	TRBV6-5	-	TGTGCCAGTAGGGACACAGAGTATAGCAATCAGCCCCAGCATTTT	CASRDTEYSNQPQHF
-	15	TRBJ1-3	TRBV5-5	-	TGTGCCAGCAGCCTGGAGGACAGTACTGGAAACACCATATATTTT	CASSLEDSTGNTIYF
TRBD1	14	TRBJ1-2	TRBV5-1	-	TGCGCCAGCAGCTTGGGCAGGGGGCAGGATGGCTACACCTTC	CASSLGRGQDGYTF
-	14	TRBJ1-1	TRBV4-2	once	TGTGCCAGCAGCCAACGAGGGCGAACCTCTGAAGCTTTCTTT	CASSQRGRTSEAFF
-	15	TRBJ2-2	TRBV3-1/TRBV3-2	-	TGTGCCAGCAGCCAAGGGTTAGGGGCGATCGGGGAGCTGTTTTTT	CASSQGLGAIGELFF
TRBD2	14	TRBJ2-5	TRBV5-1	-	TGCGCCAGCAGCCCCCCGGGGGGTAGTGAGACCCAGTACTTC	CASSPPGGSETQYF
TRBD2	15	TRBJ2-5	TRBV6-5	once	TGTGCCAGCAGTTATTCGGCGGGGGGTGTCGAGACCCAGTACTTC	CASSYSAGGVETQYF
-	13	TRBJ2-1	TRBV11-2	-	TGTGCCAGCAGCTCAGTCACCGGGAATGAGCAGTTCTTC	CASSSVTGNEQFF
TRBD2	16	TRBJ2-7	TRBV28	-	TGTGCCAGCGCTGGTCTATGGACTAGCGGGGGGTGGGAGCAGTACTTC	CASAGLWTSGGWEQYF
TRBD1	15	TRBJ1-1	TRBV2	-	TGTGCCAGCAGTCCCGGGACAGGGTATGGCACTGAAGCTTTCTTT	CASSPGTGYGTEAFF
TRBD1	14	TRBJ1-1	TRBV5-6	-	TGTGCCAGCAGCCCAGACAGGGTGGACACTGAAGCTTTCTTT	CASSPDRVDTEAFF
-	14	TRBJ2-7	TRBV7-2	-	TGTGCCAGCAGCCCGCCGGACTACCGCTACGAGCAGTACTTC	CASSPPDYRYEQYF
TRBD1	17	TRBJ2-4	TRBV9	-	TGTGCCAGCAGCCCAGTAGGTTCTCAGGGGGTAGAAAACATTCAGTACTTC	CASSPVGSQGVENIQYF
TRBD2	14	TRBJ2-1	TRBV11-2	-	TGTGCCAGCAGCTTTCCCAGCGGGGGGGATGAGCAGTTCTTC	CASSFPSGGDEQFF
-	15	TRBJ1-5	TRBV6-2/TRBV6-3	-	TGTGCCAGCAGTTACTGGCAGTATAGCAATCAGCCCCAGCATTTT	CASSYWQYSNQPQHF
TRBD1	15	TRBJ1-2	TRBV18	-	TGTGCCAGCTCACTAGGACAGGGGCAGAGCTATGGCTACACCTTC	CASSLGQGQSYGYTF
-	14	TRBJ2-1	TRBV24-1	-	TGTGCCACCAGGGGGCTGGGGGACTCGAATGAGCAGTTCTTC	CATRGLGDSNEQFF
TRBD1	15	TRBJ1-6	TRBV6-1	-	TGTGCCAGCAGTGAATCAGGGACAGGGGATTCACCCCTCCACTTT	CASSESGTGDSPLHF
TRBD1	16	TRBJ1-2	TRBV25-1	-	TGTGCCAGCAGTGAACCCGGAGGACAGGGTGTTCAGGGCTACACCTTC	CASSEPGGQGVQGYTF
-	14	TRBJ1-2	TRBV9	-	TGTGCCAGCACCCCGACTGGAGTACCTTATGGCTACACCTTC	CASTPTGVPYGYTF
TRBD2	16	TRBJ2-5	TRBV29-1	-	TGCAGCGTTGAAGATGGGCGCGGGGGGGCCGGGGAGACCCAGTACTTC	CSVEDGRGGAGETQYF